Listed below are T cell receptor beta chains from one sample, sequenced in a study of shared clonotypes between healthy human individuals. TCRdb's table, derived via immunoSEQ multiplex PCR, lists solely in-frame clones and lacks some. Seen here are about 2 million clones, 90% to 95% observed once, and the top ten hold about 0.13%. Sequencing input: naive CD4+ T cells sorted from blood. Receptor source: a young man in good health. The CDR3 runs from the conserved cysteine through the conserved F or W. The D gene is left open where the match is weak. Only part of the rows carry a size: once, few, many, or a class if the clone is expanded.

CDR3aa	CDR3nt	abundance	v_gene	j_gene	d_gene
CASSSPGTLQEQFF	TGTGCCAGCAGCTCCCCCGGGACCCTGCAGGAGCAGTTCTTC	-	TRBV5-6	TRBJ2-1	-
CASSLNWGEQYF	TGTGCCAGCAGTCTCAACTGGGGCGAGCAGTACTTC	-	TRBV27	TRBJ2-7	-
CATSRPGGTGGYEQYF	TGTGCCACCAGCAGGCCCGGGGGGACAGGAGGTTACGAGCAGTACTTC	-	TRBV15	TRBJ2-7	-
CASSGGTSYEETQYF	TGCGCCAGCAGCGGCGGGACTAGCTATGAAGAGACCCAGTACTTC	-	TRBV5-1	TRBJ2-5	TRBD2
CASSSGDGSEYEQYF	TGTGCCAGCAGCTCTGGGGACGGCAGCGAGTACGAGCAGTACTTC	-	TRBV7-8	TRBJ2-7	-
CASSPSRGREAFF	TGTGCCAGCAGCCCGAGTAGAGGCAGGGAAGCTTTCTTT	once	TRBV28	TRBJ1-1	-
CASSHDRVRVTEAFF	TGTGCCAGCAGCCATGACAGGGTAAGGGTCACTGAAGCTTTCTTT	-	TRBV4-2	TRBJ1-1	TRBD1
CASSYEGGGSYEQYF	TGTGCCAGCAGTTACGAGGGGGGGGGCTCCTACGAGCAGTACTTC	-	TRBV6-6	TRBJ2-7	-
CASSMSSGANVLTF	TGCGCCAGCAGCATGAGTAGCGGGGCCAACGTCCTGACTTTC	-	TRBV5-1	TRBJ2-6	-
CAWTTGLGQPQHF	TGTGCCTGGACCACCGGCCTCGGGCAGCCCCAGCATTTT	-	TRBV30	TRBJ1-5	-
CASSPKDPYPYEQYF	TGTGCCAGCAGCCCCAAAGACCCTTACCCCTACGAGCAGTACTTC	-	TRBV11-3	TRBJ2-7	-
CAWWRLNTEAFF	TGTGCCTGGTGGCGGCTGAACACTGAAGCTTTCTTT	-	TRBV30	TRBJ1-1	-
CASSTGAYEQYF	TGTGCCAGCAGTACAGGGGCCTACGAGCAGTACTTC	-	TRBV11-2	TRBJ2-7	TRBD1
CSASGQSEQFF	TGCAGTGCGTCGGGACAGTCAGAGCAGTTCTTC	-	TRBV20-1	TRBJ2-1	TRBD1
CAWSRPTVTTDTQYF	TGTGCCTGGAGTAGGCCCACTGTCACAACAGATACGCAGTATTTT	-	TRBV30	TRBJ2-3	-
CASSLSGDNYGYTF	TGCGCCAGCAGCTTGTCAGGGGATAACTATGGCTACACCTTC	once	TRBV5-1	TRBJ1-2	-
CASSLLTWETVAGELFF	TGTGCCAGCAGCTTGTTAACTTGGGAGACAGTAGCCGGGGAGCTGTTTTTT	-	TRBV5-5	TRBJ2-2	-
CASSAWTGQETQYF	TGTGCCAGCAGTGCCTGGACAGGCCAAGAGACCCAGTACTTC	-	TRBV2	TRBJ2-5	TRBD1
CAIRVDEYQETQYF	TGTGCCATCAGGGTAGACGAGTACCAAGAGACCCAGTACTTC	-	TRBV10-3	TRBJ2-5	-
CASKQRGRYGYTF	TGTGCCAGCAAACAGAGAGGGCGATATGGCTACACCTTC	-	TRBV2	TRBJ1-2	-
CASRLAGGTDTQYF	TGTGCCAGCAGACTAGCGGGAGGAACAGATACGCAGTATTTT	-	TRBV6-4	TRBJ2-3	TRBD2
CASSPVRFSTDTQYF	TGTGCCAGCAGCCCCGTAAGATTTAGCACAGATACGCAGTATTTT	-	TRBV7-3	TRBJ2-3	-
CAWSRGLGQPQHF	TGTGCCTGGAGTCGGGGGTTGGGTCAGCCCCAGCATTTT	-	TRBV30	TRBJ1-5	-
CASSFAGHLNTEAFF	TGTGCCAGCAGTTTCGCGGGACACCTAAACACTGAAGCTTTCTTT	-	TRBV6-1	TRBJ1-1	-
CASSSTGTSGPEQYF	TGCGCCAGCAGCTCTACCGGGACCTCGGGGCCCGAGCAGTACTTC	-	TRBV5-1	TRBJ2-7	-
CSAYGYQETQYF	TGCAGCGCCTACGGTTACCAAGAGACCCAGTACTTC	once	TRBV29-1	TRBJ2-5	-
CASRITSGNYNEQFF	TGCGCCAGCAGAATCACTAGCGGGAACTACAATGAGCAGTTCTTC	-	TRBV5-1	TRBJ2-1	TRBD2
CASSGTGTTGTDTQYF	TGCGCCAGCAGTGGGACCGGGACCACCGGCACAGATACGCAGTATTTT	-	TRBV10-1	TRBJ2-3	-
CASSPRLAGNTGELFF	TGTGCCAGCAGCCCCCGACTAGCGGGGAACACCGGGGAGCTGTTTTTT	-	TRBV7-9	TRBJ2-2	TRBD2
CASSESSGVYNEQFF	TGTGCCAGCAGTGAGTCTAGCGGGGTCTACAATGAGCAGTTCTTC	-	TRBV2	TRBJ2-1	TRBD2
CASSRKQDPTYEQYF	TGCGCCAGCAGCCGGAAACAAGACCCGACCTACGAGCAGTACTTC	-	TRBV4-1	TRBJ2-7	-
CASSEILAGGNEQFF	TGTGCCAGCAGCGAGATACTAGCGGGAGGTAATGAGCAGTTCTTC	-	TRBV7-9	TRBJ2-1	TRBD2
CASVRTGPTEETQYF	TGCGCCAGCGTGAGGACAGGCCCGACGGAGGAGACCCAGTACTTC	-	TRBV5-1	TRBJ2-5	TRBD1
CASRRTGQGDTQYF	TGTGCCAGCAGACGGACAGGTCAGGGAGATACGCAGTATTTT	once	TRBV2	TRBJ2-3	TRBD1
CASSPAGLASYNEQFF	TGCGCCAGCAGCCCGGCGGGACTAGCGTCGTACAATGAGCAGTTCTTC	-	TRBV5-1	TRBJ2-1	TRBD2